Listed here is a single T cell receptor beta chain. The antigen is undetermined. Germline CDR1 reads SGHRS; CDR2 reads YFSETQ. CDR3 size: 18 residues. J gave up 1 base and V 3 bases, and 7 bases lay outside the gene matches. This specimen belongs to a study of T cells in localized non-small cell lung cancer. Findings and limits, study-wide: Because sequencing included only one region (of the tumor), heterogeneity remains possible. The highest T cell clonality was in uninvolved adjacent lung, above tumor.

Data came from immunoSEQ multiplex PCR; TCRdb stores just in-frame clones and leaves some out. The table shows more than 1,500 clones, with 20% to 30% occurring only once. Source: normal lung tissue next to the tumor, taken before any cancer treatment. This receptor was identified in a male donor at least 60 years old with stage II squamous cell lung carcinoma. The chain is built from TRBV5-1 and TRBJ2-7; TRBD2 matches 16 bases. The CDR3 DNA follows: TGCGCCAGCAGCTCCTTCGGGACTAGCGGGAGGGCATCCTACGAGCAGTACTTC. This codes for CASSSFGTSGRASYEQYF. The complete variable domain, with remaining parts taken from reference TRBV5-1 and TRBJ2-7, reads KAGVTQTPRYLIKTRGQQVTLSCSPISGHRSVSWYQQTPGQGLQFLFEYFSETQRNKGNFPGRFSGRQFSNSRSEMNVSTLELGDSALYLCASSSFGTSGRASYEQYFGPGTRLTVT.